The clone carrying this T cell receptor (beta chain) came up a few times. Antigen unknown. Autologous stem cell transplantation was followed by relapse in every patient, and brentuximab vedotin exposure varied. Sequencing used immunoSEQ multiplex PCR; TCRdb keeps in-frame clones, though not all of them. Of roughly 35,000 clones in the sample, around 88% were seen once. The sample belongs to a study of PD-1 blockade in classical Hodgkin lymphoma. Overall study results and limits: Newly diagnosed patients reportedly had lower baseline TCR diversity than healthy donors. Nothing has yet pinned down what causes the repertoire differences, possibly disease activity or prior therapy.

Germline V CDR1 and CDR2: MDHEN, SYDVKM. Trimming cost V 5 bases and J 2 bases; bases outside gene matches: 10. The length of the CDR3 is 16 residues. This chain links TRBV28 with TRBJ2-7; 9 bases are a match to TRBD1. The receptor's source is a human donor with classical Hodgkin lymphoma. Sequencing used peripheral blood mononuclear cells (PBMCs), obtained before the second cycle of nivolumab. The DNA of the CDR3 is TGTGCCAGCAGTACCACGGGACAGGGAAGGGCCTACGAGCAGTACTTC. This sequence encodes CASSTTGQGRAYEQYF.